One TCR beta chain is described in this entry. The sample originates from a study of PD-1 blockade in mismatch repair-deficient tumors. Using immunoSEQ multiplex PCR, the repertoire was profiled, and TCRdb retains in-frame clones only, with some absent. The repertoire consists of about 63,000 clones, with about 91% occurring once and the leading ten covering around 14%. The CDR3 contains 14 residues. Trimming stripped 4 bases from V and 8 bases from J, with 18 bases between. Germline V gene data show CDR1 as SQVTM and CDR2 as ANQGSEA. This TCR derives from an adult with mismatch repair-deficient cancer. The chain employs TRBV29-1 and TRBJ2-1, with D possibly matching TRBD2 (5 bases). Sequences were derived from peripheral blood, sampled 52 weeks after starting pembrolizumab. In DNA form, the CDR3 reads TGCAGCGTTGGACGGGATCTCGGACGACATGAGCAGTTCTTC. Protein product: CSVGRDLGRHEQFF.